Listed below are T cell receptor beta chains from one sample, sequenced in a study of T cells in Graves' hyperthyroidism and ophthalmopathy. TCRdb analysed the multiplex PCR reads with MiXCR anew, one entry per CDR3 protein. The sample has approximately 560,000 distinct CDR3 sequences; 15% to 18% are singletons. Sequencing was carried out using blood. The receptors stem from a woman between 25 and 40 years old with Graves' hyperthyroidism. Both conserved end residues are part of each CDR3. The D gene is left open where the match is weak. Some rows mark clone size as missing; the rest say once, few, many or name a class of expanded clone.

j_gene | len | v_gene | abundance | d_gene | CDR3nt | CDR3aa
TRBJ1-1 | 14 | TRBV7-9 | few | - | TGTGCCAGCAGCACTCTTGCGAAGAACGCTGAAGCTTTCTTT | CASSTLAKNAEAFF
TRBJ2-7 | 13 | TRBV19 | few | TRBD2 | TGTGCCAGTGGGACTAGCGGGAGAAGCGAGCAGTACTTC | CASGTSGRSEQYF
TRBJ2-1 | 15 | TRBV27 | many | TRBD2 | TGTGCCAGCAGCCAATGGAGCGGGAGCTACAATGAGCAGTTCTTC | CASSQWSGSYNEQFF
TRBJ2-3 | 15 | TRBV15 | - | TRBD2 | TGTGCCACCAGCAGCAGGACTAGTGCCACAGATACGCAGTATTTT | CATSSRTSATDTQYF
TRBJ2-7 | 16 | TRBV7-2 | many | TRBD2 | TGTGCCAGCAGCCATCGGCCTACTAGCGGGAGTCCCGAGCAGTACTTC | CASSHRPTSGSPEQYF
TRBJ2-2 | 14 | TRBV10-3 | - | TRBD2 | TGTGCCCTACGGGGGACTAGCGAAGCCGGGGAGCTGTTTTTT | CALRGTSEAGELFF
TRBJ2-7 | 11 | TRBV6-1 | few | - | TGTGCCAGCACCTACGGGCCCGAGCAGTACTTC | CASTYGPEQYF
TRBJ2-2 | 15 | TRBV5-1 | few | - | TGCGCCAGCAGCATCCGACAGGACTTCACCGGGGAGCTGTTTTTT | CASSIRQDFTGELFF
TRBJ2-4 | 12 | TRBV19 | few | - | TGTGCCAGTAGTATCTGGGGGAACATTCAGTACTTC | CASSIWGNIQYF
TRBJ2-5 | 18 | TRBV7-3 | - | TRBD1 | TGTGCCAGCAGCTTAAGGACAGGGGGTGTCGAGTCCCGGGAGACCCAGTACTTC | CASSLRTGGVESRETQYF
TRBJ2-7 | 12 | TRBV7-9 | many | - | TGTGCCAGCAGCCACGAGGGCTACGAGCAGTACTTC | CASSHEGYEQYF
TRBJ2-7 | 13 | TRBV20-1 | many | - | TGCAGTGTGGGGGGAGGTCCAACCTACGAGCAGTACTTC | CSVGGGPTYEQYF
TRBJ2-1 | 16 | TRBV6-5 | - | TRBD1 | TGTGCCAGCAGTTCCACCGGGACAGGGGGGTACAATGAGCAGTTCTTC | CASSSTGTGGYNEQFF
TRBJ1-4 | 16 | TRBV9 | - | - | TGTGCCAGCAGCGTTACCGCGAGGGGGGGAGGTGAAAAACTGTTTTTT | CASSVTARGGGEKLFF
TRBJ2-1 | 15 | TRBV5-4 | - | TRBD2 | TGTGCCAGCAGGAGAGCGGGAGGGCCCGGTTATGAGCAGTTCTTC | CASRRAGGPGYEQFF
TRBJ1-2 | 13 | TRBV7-9 | many | - | TGTGCCAGCAGCTCGAGGGGGTCCCATGGCTACACCTTC | CASSSRGSHGYTF
TRBJ2-5 | 15 | TRBV27 | few | - | TGTGCCAGCAGTTCCGGGCCGCCGGGCGGGCGGACCCAGTACTTC | CASSSGPPGGRTQYF
TRBJ2-7 | 16 | TRBV20-1 | many | TRBD2 | TGCAGTGCTAGAGATCTTAAGCGGGACCGCACCTACGAGCAGTACTTC | CSARDLKRDRTYEQYF
TRBJ2-1 | 14 | TRBV11-3 | many | - | TGTGCCAGCAGCTTTGGCAGGGCGTGGGATGAGCAGTTCTTC | CASSFGRAWDEQFF
TRBJ2-5 | 15 | TRBV28 | many | - | TGTGCCAGCAGTTTGGCAGGGGCGATACAAGAGACCCAGTACTTC | CASSLAGAIQETQYF
TRBJ2-1 | 13 | TRBV7-7 | many | TRBD1 | TGTGCCAGCAGCTGGACAGGGGCGGATGAGCAGTTCTTC | CASSWTGADEQFF
TRBJ2-7 | 16 | TRBV13 | many | TRBD2 | TGTGCCAGCAGCTTCTTCGGGACTAGCGGTACCTACGAGCAGTACTTC | CASSFFGTSGTYEQYF
TRBJ2-7 | 13 | TRBV7-2 | many | - | TGTGCCAGCAGCTTTCCGGGACTCCGAGAGCAGTACTTC | CASSFPGLREQYF
TRBJ2-7 | 14 | TRBV20-1 | few | TRBD2 | TGCAGTGCTATCCCTAGCGGGAGCTCCTACGAGCAGTACTTC | CSAIPSGSSYEQYF
TRBJ1-2 | 12 | TRBV11-2 | few | TRBD1 | TGTGCCAGCAGCGGGGACAGCGGTGGCTACACCTTC | CASSGDSGGYTF
TRBJ2-2 | 16 | TRBV7-3 | - | - | TGTGCCAGCAGCTTAATCTCTGTGGGAAACACCGGGGAGCTGTTTTTT | CASSLISVGNTGELFF
TRBJ2-5 | 15 | TRBV7-9 | many | TRBD1 | TGTGCCAGCAGCTCCCGGGACAGGGGCCAAGAGACCCAGTACTTC | CASSSRDRGQETQYF
TRBJ2-1 | 15 | TRBV11-2 | - | TRBD1 | TGTGCCAGCAGCTTAGGGGCAGGGGGCCGCAATGAGCAGTTCTTC | CASSLGAGGRNEQFF
TRBJ2-1 | 14 | TRBV6-2/TRBV6-3 | few | - | TGTGCCAGCAGGGCTAGCTATCAGAACAATGAGCAGTTCTTC | CASRASYQNNEQFF
TRBJ2-7 | 15 | TRBV27 | - | TRBD2 | TGTGCCAGCAGTACCGGGACTAGCGGGAGGCGGGAGCAGTACTTC | CASSTGTSGRREQYF
TRBJ2-6 | 18 | TRBV6-2/TRBV6-3 | many | - | TGTGCCAGCATTTCGCTGTTCGCGGTGGGAACTGGGGCCAACGTCCTGACTTTC | CASISLFAVGTGANVLTF
TRBJ1-1 | 14 | TRBV5-1 | many | TRBD1 | TGCGCCAGCAGCTGGCGGACAGGGAGCACTGAAGCTTTCTTT | CASSWRTGSTEAFF
TRBJ1-1 | 15 | TRBV11-2 | - | - | TGTGCCAGCAGCTTAGGGGGTGTTCGGAACACTGAAGCTTTCTTT | CASSLGGVRNTEAFF
TRBJ1-1 | 17 | TRBV27 | many | - | TGTGCCAGCAGTCCCCCCCCGAGGGCAGGGATGTTCACTGAAGCTTTCTTT | CASSPPPRAGMFTEAFF
TRBJ2-2 | 14 | TRBV11-2 | many | - | TGTGCCAGCCGCCAGACAGGGAACACCGGGGAGCTGTTTTTT | CASRQTGNTGELFF
TRBJ1-5 | 13 | TRBV30 | many | - | TGTGCCTGGAGCCAGGGGATTAATCAGCCCCAGCATTTT | CAWSQGINQPQHF
TRBJ2-7 | 17 | TRBV15 | many | TRBD2 | TGTGCCACCAGCAGAGATGGGTGGCGGGAGGCCTCCTACGAGCAGTACTTC | CATSRDGWREASYEQYF
TRBJ2-5 | 16 | TRBV11-2 | - | TRBD2 | TGTGCCAGCAGCTTATCCGCTAGCGGGAATCAAGAGACCCAGTACTTC | CASSLSASGNQETQYF
TRBJ2-1 | 16 | TRBV20-1 | many | TRBD2 | TGCAGTGCTAGAGATCGCGGGGGAGGGAACTACAATGAGCAGTTCTTC | CSARDRGGGNYNEQFF
TRBJ1-2 | 14 | TRBV12-3/TRBV12-4 | many | - | TGTGCCAGCAGTAAAACTCAGGGGATCAGTGGCTACACCTTC | CASSKTQGISGYTF
TRBJ2-1 | 16 | TRBV6-2/TRBV6-3 | few | - | TGTGCCAGCACCTACGCGGGCGCGAGCTCCTACAATGAGCAGTTCTTC | CASTYAGASSYNEQFF
TRBJ1-1 | 19 | TRBV28 | many | - | TGTGCCAGCAGCCCGCTTCTGGCGGAGGATGACCTCATGAACACTGAAGCTTTCTTT | CASSPLLAEDDLMNTEAFF
TRBJ2-2 | 13 | TRBV27 | - | - | TGTGCCAGCAGTTCCGACAGCACCGGGGAGCTGTTTTTT | CASSSDSTGELFF
TRBJ2-1 | 15 | TRBV27 | many | TRBD2 | TGTGCCAGCAGTAGGCTAGCGGGGGACTACAATGAGCAGTTCTTC | CASSRLAGDYNEQFF
TRBJ2-7 | 15 | TRBV6-5 | - | - | TGTGCCAGCACTTACGGCGCAGGGGTCTCCTACGAGCAGTACTTC | CASTYGAGVSYEQYF
TRBJ2-5 | 13 | TRBV29-1 | few | - | TGCAGCGCCCTCGCGGACCTTCAGGGGACCCAGTACTTC | CSALADLQGTQYF
TRBJ2-1 | 15 | TRBV7-2 | few | - | TGTGCCAGCAGCTTAACCTTTAGCTCCTACAATGAGCAGTTCTTC | CASSLTFSSYNEQFF
TRBJ2-1 | 12 | TRBV20-1 | - | - | TGCAGTGCTAGAACCGGCGACCTAGGGCAGTTCTTC | CSARTGDLGQFF
TRBJ1-2 | 17 | TRBV4-1 | - | - | TGCGCCAGCAGCCCAAGGATTGTTACCGGGACTGACTATGGCTACACCTTC | CASSPRIVTGTDYGYTF
TRBJ2-7 | 16 | TRBV6-2/TRBV6-3 | - | TRBD2 | TGTGCCAGCAGTTGGGGACTAGCGGGAGTTACGGACGAGCAGTACTTC | CASSWGLAGVTDEQYF
TRBJ2-5 | 16 | TRBV20-1 | few | TRBD1 | TGCAGTGCTACCCGAGGACAGGGGGGCCTGAGAGAGACCCAGTACTTC | CSATRGQGGLRETQYF
TRBJ2-1 | 16 | TRBV5-8 | few | TRBD2 | TGTGCCAGCAGCACACCGACTAGCGGATTAAACAATGAGCAGTTCTTC | CASSTPTSGLNNEQFF
TRBJ2-3 | 16 | TRBV25-1 | - | - | TGTGCCAGCAGTGAAAGGCGGGTTGCCAGCACAGATACGCAGTATTTT | CASSERRVASTDTQYF